The 31 T cell receptor beta chains presented below share a single source sample, sequenced in a study of cytomegalovirus exposure and HLA in healthy donors. 60 Vbeta and 13 Jbeta primers were used in PCR. Method: immunoSEQ multiplex PCR; TCRdb's copy keeps in-frame clones and lacks some. The sample includes some 200,000 clones, roughly three quarters seen only once; the top ten take about 2.2%. The sample consisted of PBMCs. The source of these receptors is a woman aged 45-59 years in good health and CMV-seronegative.

This chain connects TRBV2 to TRBJ2-3; 12 nucleotides line up with TRBD1. Germline trimming cut 6 bases from V and 6 bases from J; bases unmatched to any gene: 7. The CDR3 loop spans 15 amino acids. Germline CDR1 and CDR2: SNHLY and FYNNEI. DNA of the CDR3: TGTGCCAGCAGCCCGGGACAGGGGGCTCGTGATACGCAGTATTTT. It codes for CASSPGQGARDTQYF.

Only one count was recorded for this clone. J is TRBJ1-4 and V is TRBV19; TRBD1 might be the D (6 bases). Trimming shortened V by 6 bases and J by 4 bases, and 12 bases separated the two germline ends. The CDR3 contains 14 residues. Germline values: CDR1 LNHDA, CDR2 SQIVND (reference sequence). CDR3 DNA: TGTGCCAGTAGACACCGGGACAATAATGAAAAACTGTTTTTT. Translated: CASRHRDNNEKLFF.

The chain employs TRBV28 and TRBJ2-6; 7 positions match TRBD1. Per the germline V gene, CDR1 is MDHEN and CDR2 is SYDVKM. With 6 bases clipped from V and 2 bases from J, the junction kept 7 bases outside the gene matches. The CDR3 consists of 16 residues. CDR3 sequence: CASRYRGGPGANVLTF. For the CDR3, the DNA is TGTGCCAGCAGGTACAGGGGTGGCCCTGGGGCCAACGTCCTGACTTTC.

V and J are TRBV2 and TRBJ2-7; 9 bases are a match to TRBD2. V lost 6 bases, J lost 5 bases, and 14 bases stayed unmatched. This CDR3 has 16 residues. The germline V gene encodes CDR1 SNHLY and CDR2 FYNNEI. The CDR3 region is CASRGAGSGSFDEQYF. As DNA, the CDR3 is TGTGCCAGCAGGGGGGCTGGTAGCGGGAGTTTTGACGAGCAGTACTTC.

In its sample, this clone was seen once. The chain joins TRBV4-3 to TRBJ2-3; D gene unclear. This CDR3 has 14 amino acids. The germline V gene encodes CDR1 LGHNA and CDR2 YSLEER. Between the trimmed V and J ends, which lost 1 base and 0 bases, there was a span of 5 bases. This chain's CDR3 is CASSQAGSTDTQYF. The CDR3 coding sequence is TGCGCCAGCAGCCAAGCGGGTAGCACAGATACGCAGTATTTT.

The genes are TRBV25-1 and TRBJ1-3, with TRBD1 matching 12 bases. V was pared by 3 bases and J by 4 bases, with 7 bases of the junction left unmatched. CDR1 and CDR2 (germline): MGHDK, SYGVNS. The CDR3 length is 17 residues. For the CDR3, the DNA is TGTGCCAGCAGTGAGTTGGGACAGGGGGCTTCCGGAAACACCATATATTTT. Protein: CASSELGQGASGNTIYF.

The chain recombines TRBV7-9 with TRBJ2-2; 9 bases agree with TRBD1. V gave up 1 base and J gave up 1 base; unmatched junction bases: 1. Looked up from germline, CDR1 is SEHNR and CDR2 is FQNEAQ (reference sequence). The length of the CDR3 is 16 residues. The CDR3 reads CASSLGTGVNTGELFF. The CDR3 nucleotides are TGTGCCAGCAGCTTAGGGACAGGGGTGAACACCGGGGAGCTGTTTTTT.

V usage is TRBV4-3 and J usage is TRBJ1-2, with TRBD1 as a possible D gene (6 bases). V dropped 3 bases and J dropped 4 bases, with 18 bases sitting between them. CDR1 is LGHNA and CDR2 is YSLEER in the germline V gene. The CDR3 is 16 amino acids. CDR3 sequence: CASSQLQGEQGYGYTF. In nucleotides, the CDR3 is TGCGCCAGCAGCCAGTTACAGGGAGAACAGGGCTATGGCTACACCTTC.

V is TRBV19 and J is TRBJ1-5; possibly TRBD1 for D (6 bases). Germline CDR1 LNHDA, CDR2 SQIVND (reference sequence). The ends were cut back, 5 bases at V and 6 bases at J, with 23 bases in the middle. The CDR3 is 17 residues long. The CDR3: CASSAAGARFDGQPQHF. The CDR3 DNA reads TGTGCCAGTAGTGCGGCAGGGGCCCGGTTCGACGGTCAGCCCCAGCATTTT.

The CDR3 region is CASSVGAGAGTYEQYF. The CDR3 DNA reads TGTGCCAGCAGCGTAGGAGCCGGGGCGGGGACCTACGAGCAGTACTTC. The chain has TRBV9 and TRBJ2-7; D possibly corresponds to TRBD2 (6 bases). V lost 0 bases to trimming and J lost 2 bases, with 15 bases between them. From germline, CDR1 is SGDLS and CDR2 YYNGEE. The CDR3 sequence is 16 residues long.

Note on this clone: Other DNA sequences in this sample translate to the same CDR3. CDR3 in amino acids: CASSLRPQGASYNSPLHF. The CDR3 region has the DNA TGTGCCAGCAGCTTAAGGCCACAGGGGGCTAGCTATAATTCACCCCTCCACTTT. The chain uses TRBV11-2 and TRBJ1-6; 9 bases are a match to TRBD1. Germline V gene data show CDR1 as SGHAT and CDR2 as FQNNGV. This CDR3 spans 18 amino acids. With V trimmed by 2 bases and J by 3 bases, 8 bases remained unmatched.

The rearrangement uses TRBV5-4 and TRBJ2-7; D not resolved. This CDR3 is 14 amino acids long. V was clipped by 2 bases and J by 0 bases, with 9 bases between them. CDR1 SGHNT and CDR2 YYREEE come from the germline V gene (reference sequence). CDR3 bases: TGTGCCAGCAGCTTACCAGGTGACTCCTACGAGCAGTACTTC. Amino acid sequence: CASSLPGDSYEQYF. Looking up the rest from reference TRBV5-4 and TRBJ2-7 gives the full variable domain: ETGVTQSPTHLIKTRGQQVTLRCSSQSGHNTVSWYQQALGQGPQFIFQYYREEENGRGNFPPRFSGLQFPNYSSELNVNALELDDSALYLCASSLPGDSYEQYFGPGTRLTVT.

The gene calls are TRBV11-3 and TRBJ2-6, with 12 nucleotides matching TRBD2. CDR1 and CDR2 (germline): SGHNT, YENEEA. This CDR3 region has 18 residues. V shed 5 bases, J shed 4 bases, and the junction held 9 bases outside the gene matches. Written as DNA, the CDR3 is TGTGCCAGCAGCCCCCGACTAGCGGGAGTGATCGGGGCCAACGTCCTGACTTTC. It is translated as CASSPRLAGVIGANVLTF.

The sample holds a few counts of this clone. For the CDR3, the DNA is TGTGCCAGCAGTTTATCCGGACAGGGTTATGGCTACACCTTC. Translated, it gives CASSLSGQGYGYTF. V and J are TRBV28 and TRBJ1-2; the match to TRBD1 covers 8 bases. The V segment lost 1 base and the J segment 5 bases; nucleotides outside the gene matches: 3. The germline CDR1 and CDR2 sequences are MDHEN and SYDVKM. The CDR3 spans 14 residues.

The chain has TRBV19 and TRBJ1-5, with TRBD1 matching over 11 bases. The V gene's germline CDR1 is LNHDA and CDR2 SQIVND (reference sequence). The CDR3 has 15 amino acids. The V segment lost 6 bases and the J segment 7 bases; nucleotides outside the gene matches: 8. CDR3 bases: TGTGCCAGTAGCATGGGACAGGGGGACAGGCAGCCCCAGCATTTT. Encoded protein: CASSMGQGDRQPQHF.

The J gene is TRBJ1-5, the V gene TRBV28; a possible D gene is TRBD1 (5 bases). Trimming cost V 6 bases and J 11 bases, with 11 bases left between them. There are 11 residues in the CDR3. Looked up from germline, CDR1 is MDHEN and CDR2 is SYDVKM. The CDR3 sequence: CASSLGGSQHF. The CDR3 DNA reads TGTGCCAGCAGCCTGGGGGGGTCCCAGCATTTT.

There are a few counts of this clone. CDR3 in DNA: TGTGCCAGCAGCTTAGGACAGGGAAGCAATCAGCCCCAGCATTTT. This codes for CASSLGQGSNQPQHF. V and J are TRBV7-2 and TRBJ1-5; 7 nucleotides agree with TRBD1. Germline V CDR1 and CDR2: SGHTA, FQGNSA. With V trimmed by 1 base and J by 1 base, 1 base remained unmatched. CDR3 size: 15 residues.

The rearrangement joins TRBV29-1 to TRBJ1-2; 10 bases match TRBD1. Germline V gene lookup returns CDR1 SQVTM and CDR2 ANQGSEA. The CDR3 has 16 residues. V dropped 0 bases and J dropped 1; count of bases not matched to a gene: 5. CDR3 loop: CSVEDGGQGFNYGYTF. The CDR3 nucleotides read TGCAGCGTTGAAGATGGGGGACAGGGGTTTAACTATGGCTACACCTTC.

V is TRBV28 and J is TRBJ2-1, with D possibly matching TRBD2 (6 bases). This CDR3 comprises 16 residues. The ends were cut back, 5 bases at V and 7 bases at J, with 21 bases in the middle. CDR1 is MDHEN, CDR2 SYDVKM, per germline. CDR3 in DNA: TGTGCCAGCAGTCTTGTCCCCGGGGGTGGCGGGAATGAGCAGTTCTTC. Translation gives CASSLVPGGGGNEQFF.

V is TRBV19 and J is TRBJ2-7; weak D call: TRBD1 (7 bases). The CDR3 extends over 14 amino acids. Germline V CDR1 and CDR2: LNHDA, SQIVND (reference sequence). Trimming pared 4 bases from V and 4 bases from J, leaving 14 bases between. CDR3: CASSTRAGGYEQYF. The CDR3 region has the DNA TGTGCCAGTAGTACCCGGGCAGGGGGGTACGAGCAGTACTTC. Using reference TRBV19 and TRBJ2-7 for the parts outside the CDR3, the full variable domain is DGGITQSPKYLFRKEGQNVTLSCEQNLNHDAMYWYRQDPGQGLRLIYYSQIVNDFQKGDIAEGYSVSREKKESFPLTVTSAQKNPTAFYLCASSTRAGGYEQYFGPGTRLTVT.

CDR3 sequence reads: CASSYRLLAGENEQYF. The DNA of the CDR3 is TGTGCCAGCAGTTACCGCCTACTAGCGGGAGAGAACGAGCAGTACTTC. The chain is built from TRBV6-5 and TRBJ2-7, with 11 positions matching TRBD2. This CDR3 is built from 16 residues. Trimming at V came to 2 bases and at J to 5 bases, leaving 8 bases not matched to a gene. The germline CDR1 and CDR2 sequences are MNHEY and SVGAGI.

There are a few counts of this clone. The V and J genes are TRBV28 and TRBJ2-3; 7 nucleotides match TRBD2. Losses at the gene ends were 3 bases for V and 6 bases for J; bases not matched to a gene: 9. This CDR3 has 15 amino acids. CDR1 and CDR2 from the germline V gene are MDHEN and SYDVKM. CDR3 sequence (DNA): TGTGCCAGCAGTTTTTCCGGGGGGAGGCGGGATACGCAGTATTTT. Translated, it gives CASSFSGGRRDTQYF.

The chain recombines TRBV7-2 with TRBJ1-3, with D possibly being TRBD1 (6 bases). Germline V lookup: CDR1 SGHTA, CDR2 FQGNSA. The CDR3 has 17 residues. Trimming took 1 base from V and 6 from J, leaving 19 bases between them. The CDR3 region is CASSLDWLGQGTNTIYF. The CDR3 DNA follows: TGTGCCAGCAGCTTAGATTGGTTGGGGCAGGGGACAAACACCATATATTTT.

The gene calls are TRBV4-1 and TRBJ2-7, with D maybe TRBD2 (5 bases). Deletions cut 0 bases from V and 3 bases from J, with 9 bases between. Per the germline V gene, CDR1 is MGHRA and CDR2 is YSYEKL. The CDR3 spans 14 residues. CDR3 in amino acids: CASSQEVASYEQYF. The CDR3 DNA reads as TGCGCCAGCAGCCAAGAAGTAGCGAGCTACGAGCAGTACTTC.

This sequence joins TRBV11-2 and TRBJ2-1; perhaps TRBD2 as D (6 bases). This CDR3 is built from 16 residues. The germline CDR1 and CDR2 sequences are SGHAT and FQNNGV. Trimming removed 5 bases from V and 5 bases from J, with 19 bases in between. CDR3 in amino acids: CASSPRRDLTNNEQFF. CDR3 nucleotides: TGTGCCAGCAGCCCACGTCGGGACTTGACGAACAATGAGCAGTTCTTC.

The V gene is TRBV7-8, the J gene TRBJ2-5; D may be TRBD1 (6 bases). The end of the DNA fits TRBJ2-7 better, so the J call may be wrong. The CDR3 runs 15 residues. In germline, CDR1 is SGHVS, CDR2 FQNEAQ. The CDR3 DNA follows: TGTGCCAGCAGCTTAGTCGGGACAAGATCCTACGAGCAGTACTTC. Translating it yields CASSLVGTRSYEQYF.

Remarks on this clone: The same CDR3 arises from other DNA sequences in this sample as well. This chain links TRBV18 with TRBJ1-2; D may be TRBD1 (5 bases). In germline, CDR1 is KGHSH, CDR2 LQKENI. The CDR3 loop spans 15 amino acids. V was clipped by 2 bases and J by 7 bases, with 17 bases between them. The CDR3, as DNA: TGTGCCAGCTCACCAGCTCCCGGGGGTGGTGGTGGCTACACCTTC. Translated: CASSPAPGGGGGYTF.

The chain carries TRBV6-5 and TRBJ1-3; 8 positions agree with TRBD1. The V and J ends lost 5 bases and 7 bases, in that order; junction bases with no gene match: 4. Germline CDR1 is MNHEY and CDR2 is SVGAGI. There are 13 residues in the CDR3. CDR3 coding DNA: TGTGCCAGCAGTACGAGGACAGGGAACACCATATATTTT. Its translation: CASSTRTGNTIYF.

The V gene is TRBV6-1, the J gene TRBJ2-1; perhaps TRBD1 as D (6 bases). The germline V and J ends were trimmed by 4 bases and 6 bases, with 19 bases remaining between them. In germline, CDR1 is MNHNS, CDR2 SASEGT. The CDR3 contains 16 residues. The CDR3: CASSVIRGRGGNEQFF. CDR3 sequence (DNA): TGTGCCAGCAGTGTAATCCGGGGCCGAGGGGGCAATGAGCAGTTCTTC.

The V gene is TRBV7-2, the J gene TRBJ1-5, with TRBD1 matching over 7 bases. With V trimmed by 3 bases and J by 0 bases, 5 bases remained unmatched. CDR3 length: 16 residues. Per germline, CDR1 SGHTA and CDR2 FQGNSA. The CDR3 DNA reads TGTGCCAGCAGCTTCCGGGACAGATATAGCAATCAGCCCCAGCATTTT. The encoded protein is CASSFRDRYSNQPQHF.

The CDR3 sequence: CASSLSGTRAPLHF. Written as DNA, the CDR3 is TGTGCCAGCAGCTTGAGCGGGACCAGGGCACCCCTCCACTTT. The chain carries TRBV5-6 and TRBJ1-6; D perhaps matches TRBD1 (5 bases). With 1 base removed from V and 11 bases from J, the gap between germline ends came to 13 bases. The CDR3 runs to 14 residues. Germline V lookup: CDR1 SGHDT, CDR2 YYEEEE.